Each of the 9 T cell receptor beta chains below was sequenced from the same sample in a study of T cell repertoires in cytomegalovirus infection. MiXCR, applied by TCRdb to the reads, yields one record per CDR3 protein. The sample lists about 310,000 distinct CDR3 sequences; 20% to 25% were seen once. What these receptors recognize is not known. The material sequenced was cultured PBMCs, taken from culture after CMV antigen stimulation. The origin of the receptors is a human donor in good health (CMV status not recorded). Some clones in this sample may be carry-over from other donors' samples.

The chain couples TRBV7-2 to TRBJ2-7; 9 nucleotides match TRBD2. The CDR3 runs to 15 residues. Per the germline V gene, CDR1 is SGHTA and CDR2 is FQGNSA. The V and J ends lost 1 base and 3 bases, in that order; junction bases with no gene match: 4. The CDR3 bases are TGTGCCAGCAGCTTAGAAATTAGCGGGGGCTACGAGCAGTACTTC. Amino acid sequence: CASSLEISGGYEQYF.

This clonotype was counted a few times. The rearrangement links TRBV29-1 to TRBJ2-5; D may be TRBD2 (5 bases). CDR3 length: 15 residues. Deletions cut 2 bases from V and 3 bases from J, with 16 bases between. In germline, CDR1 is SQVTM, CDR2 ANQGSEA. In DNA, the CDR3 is TGCAGCGTTGAATTGGCAGAGGGATACGAAGAGACCCAGTACTTC. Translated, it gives CSVELAEGYEETQYF.

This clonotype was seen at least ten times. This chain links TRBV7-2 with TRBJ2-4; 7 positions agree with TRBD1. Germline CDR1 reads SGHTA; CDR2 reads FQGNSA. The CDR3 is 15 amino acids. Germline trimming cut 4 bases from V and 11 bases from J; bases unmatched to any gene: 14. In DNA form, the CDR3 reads TGTGCCAGCAGCTCAGCACGTCCCGGGACAGCTTTTCAGTACTTC. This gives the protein CASSSARPGTAFQYF. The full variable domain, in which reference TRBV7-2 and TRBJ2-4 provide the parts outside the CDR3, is GAGVSQSPSNKVTEKGKDVELRCDPISGHTALYWYRQSLGQGLEFLIYFQGNSAPDKSGLPSDRFSAERTGGSVSTLTIQRTQQEDSAVYLCASSSARPGTAFQYFGAGTRLSVL.

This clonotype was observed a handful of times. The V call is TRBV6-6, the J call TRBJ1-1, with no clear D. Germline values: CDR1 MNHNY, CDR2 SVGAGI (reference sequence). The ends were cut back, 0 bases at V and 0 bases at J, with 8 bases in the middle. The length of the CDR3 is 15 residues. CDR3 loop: CASSYSGSMNTEAFF. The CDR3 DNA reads TGTGCCAGCAGTTACTCGGGCAGCATGAACACTGAAGCTTTCTTT.

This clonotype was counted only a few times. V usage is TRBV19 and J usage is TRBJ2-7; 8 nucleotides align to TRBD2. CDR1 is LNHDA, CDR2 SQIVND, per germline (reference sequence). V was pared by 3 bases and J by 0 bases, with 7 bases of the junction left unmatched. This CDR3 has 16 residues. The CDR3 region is CASSMRLAKSSYEQYF. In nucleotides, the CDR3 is TGTGCCAGTAGTATGCGACTAGCGAAGAGCTCCTACGAGCAGTACTTC.

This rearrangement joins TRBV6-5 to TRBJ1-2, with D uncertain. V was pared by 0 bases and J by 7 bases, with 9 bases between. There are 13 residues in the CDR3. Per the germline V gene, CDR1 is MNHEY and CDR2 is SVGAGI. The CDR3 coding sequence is TGTGCCAGCAGTTACTCGGCGATAGGTGGCTACACCTTC. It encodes CASSYSAIGGYTF.

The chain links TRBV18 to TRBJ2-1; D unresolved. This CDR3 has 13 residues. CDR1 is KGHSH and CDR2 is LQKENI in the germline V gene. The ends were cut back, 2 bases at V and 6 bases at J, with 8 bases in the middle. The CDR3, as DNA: TGTGCCAGCTCACCAGCCATACTCAATGAGCAGTTCTTC. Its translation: CASSPAILNEQFF.

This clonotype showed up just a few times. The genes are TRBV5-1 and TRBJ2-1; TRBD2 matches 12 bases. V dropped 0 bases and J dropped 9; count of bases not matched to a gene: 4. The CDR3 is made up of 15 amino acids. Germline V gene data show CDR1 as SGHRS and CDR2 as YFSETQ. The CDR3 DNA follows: TGCGCCAGCAGCTTGGGACTAGCGGGAGCGGCTGAGCAGTTCTTC. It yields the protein CASSLGLAGAAEQFF.

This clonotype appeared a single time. The CDR3 DNA reads TGCAGCGGCGACAACCAGTACTTC. This sequence encodes CSGDNQYF. The chain links TRBV29-1 to TRBJ2-7; unclear D gene. This CDR3 comprises 8 residues. CDR1 and CDR2 from the germline V gene are SQVTM and ANQGSEA. V dropped 7 bases and J dropped 10 bases, with 8 bases sitting between them.